This T cell receptor beta chain was captured in a study of glioma-infiltrating T cells. This CDR3 is 13 amino acids long. Trimming took 6 bases from V and 6 from J, leaving 15 bases between them. The germline V gene encodes CDR1 LNHDA and CDR2 SQIVND (reference sequence). This clonotype was detected many times. TCR alpha and beta CDR3 regions were amplified from RNA using iRepertoire nested multiplex PCR. TCRdb re-called the multiplex PCR reads with MiXCR, one entry per CDR3 protein. The sample carries under 200,000 distinct CDR3 sequences, around 45% recorded once. The sequencing input was glioma tissue, nonneoplastic brain tissue, or PBMCs (not recorded which). This TCR was sampled from a human donor with low-grade glioma or glioblastoma, undergoing nonglioma brain surgery, or in good health (not recorded which). This chain connects TRBV19 to TRBJ2-7, with D tentatively TRBD2 (5 bases). The CDR3 nucleotides are TGTGCCAGTAGCCGGGATGTGACTACCGAGCAGTACTTC. Its protein product is CASSRDVTTEQYF.